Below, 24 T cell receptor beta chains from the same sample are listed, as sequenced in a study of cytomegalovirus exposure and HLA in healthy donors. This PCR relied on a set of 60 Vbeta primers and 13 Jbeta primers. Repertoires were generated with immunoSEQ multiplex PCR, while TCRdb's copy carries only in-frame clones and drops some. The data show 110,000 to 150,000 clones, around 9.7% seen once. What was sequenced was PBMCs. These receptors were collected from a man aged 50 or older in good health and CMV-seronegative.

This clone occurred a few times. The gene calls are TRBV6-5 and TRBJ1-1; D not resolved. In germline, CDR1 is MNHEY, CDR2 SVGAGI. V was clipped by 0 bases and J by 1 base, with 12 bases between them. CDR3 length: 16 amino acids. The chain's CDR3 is CASSYSPGRSNTEAFF. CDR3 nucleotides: TGTGCCAGCAGTTACTCCCCGGGAAGGTCGAACACTGAAGCTTTCTTT.

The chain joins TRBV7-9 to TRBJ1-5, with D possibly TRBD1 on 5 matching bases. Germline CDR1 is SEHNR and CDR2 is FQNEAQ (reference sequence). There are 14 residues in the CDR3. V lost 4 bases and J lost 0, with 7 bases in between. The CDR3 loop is CASSSTVSNQPQHF. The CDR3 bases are TGTGCCAGCAGCTCGACAGTTAGCAATCAGCCCCAGCATTTT.

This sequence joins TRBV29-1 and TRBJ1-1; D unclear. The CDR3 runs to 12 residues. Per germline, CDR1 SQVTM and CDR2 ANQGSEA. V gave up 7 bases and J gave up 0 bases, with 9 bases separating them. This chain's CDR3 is CSGGGMNTEAFF. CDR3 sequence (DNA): TGCAGCGGAGGCGGTATGAACACTGAAGCTTTCTTT.

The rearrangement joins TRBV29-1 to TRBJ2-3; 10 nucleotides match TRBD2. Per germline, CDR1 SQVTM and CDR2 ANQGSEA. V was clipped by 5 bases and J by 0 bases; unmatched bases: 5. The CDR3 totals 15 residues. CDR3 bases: TGCAGCGTTTATAGCGGGAGGTCTAGCACAGATACGCAGTATTTT. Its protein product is CSVYSGRSSTDTQYF.

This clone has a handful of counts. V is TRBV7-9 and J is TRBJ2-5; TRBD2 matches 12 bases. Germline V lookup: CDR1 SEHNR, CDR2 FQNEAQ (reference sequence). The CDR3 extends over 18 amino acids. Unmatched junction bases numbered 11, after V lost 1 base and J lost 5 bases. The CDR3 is CASSLDRASGGARETQYF. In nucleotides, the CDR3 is TGTGCCAGCAGCTTAGATCGAGCTAGCGGGGGGGCAAGGGAGACCCAGTACTTC.

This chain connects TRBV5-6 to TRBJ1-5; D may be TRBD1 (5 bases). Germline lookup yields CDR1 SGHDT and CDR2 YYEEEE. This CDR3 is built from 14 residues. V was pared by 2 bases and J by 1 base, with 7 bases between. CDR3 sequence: CASSFAGSNQPQHF. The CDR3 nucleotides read TGTGCCAGCAGCTTTGCAGGGAGCAATCAGCCCCAGCATTTT.

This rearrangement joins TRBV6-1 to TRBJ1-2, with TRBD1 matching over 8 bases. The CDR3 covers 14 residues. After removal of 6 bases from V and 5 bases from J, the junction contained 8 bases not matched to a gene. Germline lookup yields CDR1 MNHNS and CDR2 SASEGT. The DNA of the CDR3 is TGTGCCAGCAGCCCTACAGGGGGGATATATGGCTACACCTTC. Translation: CASSPTGGIYGYTF.

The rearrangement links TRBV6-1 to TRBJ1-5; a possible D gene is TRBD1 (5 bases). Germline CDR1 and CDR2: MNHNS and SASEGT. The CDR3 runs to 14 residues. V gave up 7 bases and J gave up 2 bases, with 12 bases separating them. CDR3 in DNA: TGTGCCAGCATGTTCTCGGGGGGCAATCAGCCCCAGCATTTT. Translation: CASMFSGGNQPQHF.

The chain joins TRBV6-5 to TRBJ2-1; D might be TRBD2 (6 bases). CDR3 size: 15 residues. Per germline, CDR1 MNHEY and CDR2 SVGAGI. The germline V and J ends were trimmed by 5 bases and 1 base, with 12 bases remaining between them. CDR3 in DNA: TGTGCCAGCAGTCCCACGCGGGGATCCTACAATGAGCAGTTCTTC. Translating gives CASSPTRGSYNEQFF.

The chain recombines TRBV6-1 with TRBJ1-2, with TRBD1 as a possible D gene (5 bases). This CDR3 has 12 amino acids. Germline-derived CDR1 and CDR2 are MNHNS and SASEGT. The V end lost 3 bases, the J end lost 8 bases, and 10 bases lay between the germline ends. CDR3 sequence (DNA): TGTGCCAGCAGTGACAGGGTCGGCGGCTACACCTTC. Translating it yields CASSDRVGGYTF.

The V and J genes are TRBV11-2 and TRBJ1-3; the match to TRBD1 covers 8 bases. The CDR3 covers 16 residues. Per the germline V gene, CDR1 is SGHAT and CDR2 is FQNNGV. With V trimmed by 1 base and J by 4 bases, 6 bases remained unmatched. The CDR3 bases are TGTGCCAGCAGCTTAGTTACAGGGGGTTCCGGAAACACCATATATTTT. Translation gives CASSLVTGGSGNTIYF.

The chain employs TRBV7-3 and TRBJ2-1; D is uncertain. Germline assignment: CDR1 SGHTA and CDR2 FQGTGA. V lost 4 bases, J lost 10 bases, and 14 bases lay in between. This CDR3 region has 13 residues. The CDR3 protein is CASSSQAIKEQFF. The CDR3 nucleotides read TGTGCCAGCAGCTCTCAGGCTATTAAGGAGCAGTTCTTC.

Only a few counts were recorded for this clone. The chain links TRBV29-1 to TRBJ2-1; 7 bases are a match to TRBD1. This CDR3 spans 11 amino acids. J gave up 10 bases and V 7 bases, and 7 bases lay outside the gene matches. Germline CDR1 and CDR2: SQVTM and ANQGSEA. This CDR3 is CSELTGQEQFF. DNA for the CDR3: TGCAGCGAACTAACGGGACAGGAGCAGTTCTTC.

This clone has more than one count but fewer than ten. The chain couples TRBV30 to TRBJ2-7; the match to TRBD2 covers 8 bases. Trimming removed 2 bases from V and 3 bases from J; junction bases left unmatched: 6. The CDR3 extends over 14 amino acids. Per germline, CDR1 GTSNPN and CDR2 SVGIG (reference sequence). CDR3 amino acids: CAWSRVAGIYEQYF. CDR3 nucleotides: TGTGCCTGGAGTCGGGTAGCGGGGATCTACGAGCAGTACTTC.

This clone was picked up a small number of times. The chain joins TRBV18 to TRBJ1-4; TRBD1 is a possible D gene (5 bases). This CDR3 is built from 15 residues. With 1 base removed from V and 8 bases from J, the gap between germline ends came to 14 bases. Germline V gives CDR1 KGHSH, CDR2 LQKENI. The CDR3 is CASSPRSGEGEKLFF. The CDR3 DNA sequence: TGTGCCAGCTCACCACGCTCGGGGGAAGGGGAAAAACTGTTTTTT.

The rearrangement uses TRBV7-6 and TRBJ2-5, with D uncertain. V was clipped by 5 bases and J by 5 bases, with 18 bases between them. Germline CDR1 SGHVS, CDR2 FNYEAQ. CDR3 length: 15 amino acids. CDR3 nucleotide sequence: TGTGCCAGCAGCGCAATGCCCATCGAGGAGGAGACCCAGTACTTC. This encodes CASSAMPIEEETQYF.

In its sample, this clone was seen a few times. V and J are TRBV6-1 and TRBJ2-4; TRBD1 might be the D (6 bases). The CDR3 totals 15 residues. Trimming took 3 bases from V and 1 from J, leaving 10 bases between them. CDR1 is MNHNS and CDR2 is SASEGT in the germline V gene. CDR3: CASSDTGWAKNIQYF. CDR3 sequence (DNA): TGTGCCAGCAGTGATACAGGGTGGGCCAAAAACATTCAGTACTTC.

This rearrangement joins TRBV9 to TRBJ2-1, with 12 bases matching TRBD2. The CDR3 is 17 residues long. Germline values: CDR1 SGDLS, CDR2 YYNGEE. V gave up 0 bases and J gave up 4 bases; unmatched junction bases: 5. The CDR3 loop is CASSVAPSGRAYNEQFF. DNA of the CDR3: TGTGCCAGCAGCGTAGCCCCTAGCGGGAGGGCTTACAATGAGCAGTTCTTC. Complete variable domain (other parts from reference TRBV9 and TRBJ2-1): DSGVTQTPKHLITATGQRVTLRCSPRSGDLSVYWYQQSLDQGLQFLIQYYNGEERAKGNILERFSAQQFPDLHSELNLSSLELGDSALYFCASSVAPSGRAYNEQFFGPGTRLTVL.

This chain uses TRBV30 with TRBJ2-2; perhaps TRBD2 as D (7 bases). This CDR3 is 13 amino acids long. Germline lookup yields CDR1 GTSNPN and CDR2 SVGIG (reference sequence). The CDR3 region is CTGGGANTGELFF. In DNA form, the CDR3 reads TGTACCGGAGGGGGGGCGAACACCGGGGAGCTGTTTTTT.

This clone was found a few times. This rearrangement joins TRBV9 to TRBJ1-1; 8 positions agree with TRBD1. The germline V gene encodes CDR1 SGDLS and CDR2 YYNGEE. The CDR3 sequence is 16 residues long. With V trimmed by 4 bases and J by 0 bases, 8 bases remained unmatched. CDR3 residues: CASSLGQGRMNTEAFF. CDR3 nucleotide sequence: TGTGCCAGCAGCCTAGGACAGGGACGGATGAACACTGAAGCTTTCTTT.

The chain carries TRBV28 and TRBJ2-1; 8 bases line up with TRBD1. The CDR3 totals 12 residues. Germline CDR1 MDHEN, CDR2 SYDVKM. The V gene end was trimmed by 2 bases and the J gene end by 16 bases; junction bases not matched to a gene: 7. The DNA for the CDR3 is TGTGCCAGCAGTTTACCCGCAGGGGGCCCATTCTTC. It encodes CASSLPAGGPFF.

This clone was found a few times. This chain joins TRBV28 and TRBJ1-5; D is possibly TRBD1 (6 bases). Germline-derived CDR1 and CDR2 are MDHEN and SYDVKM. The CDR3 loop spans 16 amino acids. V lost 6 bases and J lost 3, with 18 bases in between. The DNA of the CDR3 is TGTGCCAGCAGGCGGCTCAGGACAGCGAACAATCAGCCCCAGCATTTT. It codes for CASRRLRTANNQPQHF.

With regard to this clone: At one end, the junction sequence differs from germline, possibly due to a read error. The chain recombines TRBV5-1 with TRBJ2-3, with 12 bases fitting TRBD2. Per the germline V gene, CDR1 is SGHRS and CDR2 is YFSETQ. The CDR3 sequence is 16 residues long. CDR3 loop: CASSFSSGGAVDKQYF. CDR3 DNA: TGCGCCAGCAGCTTTTCTAGCGGGGGGGCGGTAGATAAGCAGTATTTT. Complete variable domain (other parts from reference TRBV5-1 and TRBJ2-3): KAGVTQTPRYLIKTRGQQVTLSCSPISGHRSVSWYQQTPGQGLQFLFEYFSETQRNKGNFPGRFSGRQFSNSRSEMNVSTLELGDSALYLCASSFSSGGAVDKQYFGPGTRLTVL.

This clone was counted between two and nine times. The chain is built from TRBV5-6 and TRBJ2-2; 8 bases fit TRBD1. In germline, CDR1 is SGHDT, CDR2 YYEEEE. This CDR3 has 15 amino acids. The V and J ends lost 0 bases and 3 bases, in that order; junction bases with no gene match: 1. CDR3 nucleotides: TGTGCCAGCAGCTTGGGGACAGGGTACACCGGGGAGCTGTTTTTT. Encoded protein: CASSLGTGYTGELFF.